This TCR beta chain is from a study of cytomegalovirus exposure and HLA in healthy donors. Healthy bone marrow donors formed the donor group. Nominal health characterized the donors when sampled, though unrecorded immune exposures were likely. Comments on this clone: Its antigen is not identified.

Use of 60 Vbeta and 13 Jbeta primers characterized the PCR. Produced via immunoSEQ multiplex PCR; TCRdb's table is partial and in-frame only. The sample has around 140,000 clones; 82% are singletons. Study outcomes and limitations: High sensitivity and specificity were reportedly achieved when the classifier diagnosed cytomegalovirus status.

The CDR3 is made up of 13 amino acids. Trimming left V 4 bases short and J 4 bases short, with 11 bases between. Looked up from germline, CDR1 is SGDLS and CDR2 is YYNGEE. Sequencing was carried out using PBMCs. This TCR derives from a man younger than 45 in good health and CMV-seropositive. V usage is TRBV9 and J usage is TRBJ2-5; a weak D match, TRBD1 (6 bases). CDR3 in DNA: TGTGCCAGCAGCAACAGGGCGGGAGAGACCCAGTACTTC. Translating it yields CASSNRAGETQYF. The variable domain in full, completed from reference TRBV9 and TRBJ2-5, reads DSGVTQTPKHLITATGQRVTLRCSPRSGDLSVYWYQQSLDQGLQFLIQYYNGEERAKGNILERFSAQQFPDLHSELNLSSLELGDSALYFCASSNRAGETQYFGPGTRLLVL.